A selection of T cell receptor beta chains follows, all from one sample in a study of CD8+CD57+ T cells in acquired aplastic anemia. TCRdb itself ran the reads through MiXCR, one entry per CDR3 protein. The repertoire consists of over 150,000 distinct CDR3 sequences, with around 48% occurring once and the leading ten covering about 3%. Specimen: sorted CD4+, CD8+, or CD8+CD57+ T cells (not recorded which) from PBMCs. The receptors were gathered from a human donor with aplastic anemia. The CDR3 runs from the conserved cysteine through the conserved F or W. The D gene is left open where the match is weak. Only part of the rows carry a size: once, few, many, or a class if the clone is expanded.

J gene,V gene,D gene,clone size,CDR3 protein,CDR3 DNA
TRBJ2-3,TRBV5-1,-,many,CASSLDSTDTQYF,TGCGCCAGCAGCTTGGACAGCACAGATACGCAGTATTTT
TRBJ2-7,TRBV10-2,TRBD2,-,CAITSGHSYEQYF,TGCGCCATCACTAGCGGACATTCCTACGAGCAGTACTTC
TRBJ1-6,TRBV4-3,TRBD1,-,CASSQAHSQGAKNSPLHF,TGCGCCAGCAGCCAAGCCCATTCACAGGGGGCCAAGAATTCACCCCTCCACTTT
TRBJ1-2,TRBV24-1,TRBD1,-,CATSEQGKYGYTF,TGTGCCACCAGTGAACAGGGGAAATATGGCTACACCTTC
TRBJ2-3,TRBV7-3,-,-,CASSVDTSTDTQYF,TGTGCCAGCAGCGTAGACACCTCCACAGATACGCAGTATTTT
TRBJ2-7,TRBV20-1,-,once,CSASRDGSYEQYF,TGCAGTGCTAGTAGGGACGGTTCCTACGAGCAGTACTTC
TRBJ1-2,TRBV12-3/TRBV12-4,TRBD1,many,CASSRSTGDYGYTF,TGTGCCAGCAGCCGATCGACAGGGGACTATGGCTACACCTTC
TRBJ1-5,TRBV12-3/TRBV12-4,-,many,CASSIGGMGPNQPQHF,TGTGCCAGCAGTATAGGAGGGATGGGTCCTAATCAGCCCCAGCATTTT
TRBJ2-7,TRBV20-1,TRBD1,-,CSAQDRGDYEQYF,TGCAGTGCTCAGGACAGGGGTGATTACGAGCAGTACTTC
TRBJ1-3,TRBV2,TRBD1,many,CASLRDRQINTIYF,TGTGCCAGCCTTAGGGACAGACAAATAAACACCATATATTTT
TRBJ2-1,TRBV7-2,-,few,CASSRQANEQFF,TGTGCCAGCAGCCGACAGGCAAATGAGCAGTTCTTC
TRBJ2-3,TRBV5-1,-,many,CASSLVLTAGGTDTQYF,TGCGCCAGCAGCTTGGTTTTGACGGCAGGGGGCACAGATACGCAGTATTTT
TRBJ2-7,TRBV5-1,-,many,CASSLEQGRSYEQYF,TGCGCCAGCAGCTTGGAACAGGGAAGATCCTACGAGCAGTACTTC
TRBJ2-3,TRBV24-1,-,-,CATSDPGPVTDTQYF,TGTGCCACCAGTGATCCGGGACCAGTCACAGATACGCAGTATTTT
TRBJ2-5,TRBV7-2,-,many,CASSVQETQYF,TGTGCCAGCAGCGTCCAAGAGACCCAGTACTTC
TRBJ2-1,TRBV7-2,TRBD2,many,CASSPPGSGSYNEQFF,TGTGCCAGCAGCCCCCCCGGTAGCGGGAGTTACAATGAGCAGTTCTTC
TRBJ1-2,TRBV10-3,TRBD1,few,CAITIGQGANYGYTF,TGTGCCATCACCATAGGACAGGGGGCAAACTATGGCTACACCTTC
TRBJ2-7,TRBV7-9,-,-,CATDPGFGEQYF,TGTGCCACCGACCCAGGGTTCGGCGAGCAGTACTTC
TRBJ1-1,TRBV7-9,TRBD1,many,CASSSLGQGTEAFF,TGTGCCAGCAGCTCATTGGGACAGGGGACTGAAGCTTTCTTT
TRBJ2-7,TRBV13,-,-,CASSEPRGSSYEQYF,TGTGCCAGCAGCGAACCTCGGGGCAGCTCCTACGAGCAGTACTTC
TRBJ1-1,TRBV29-1,-,-,CSVAGRMNTEAFF,TGCAGCGTTGCAGGCAGAATGAACACTGAAGCTTTCTTT
TRBJ2-1,TRBV7-9,-,many,CASSLAGASGEQFF,TGTGCCAGCAGCTTAGCGGGGGCCTCCGGTGAGCAGTTCTTC
TRBJ2-7,TRBV20-1,TRBD1,-,CRNGTGDSYEQYF,TGCAGGAACGGGACAGGGGATTCCTACGAGCAGTACTTC
TRBJ2-1,TRBV10-3,TRBD2,few,CAISAREGIYNEQFF,TGTGCCATCAGTGCGCGGGAGGGGATCTACAATGAGCAGTTCTTC
TRBJ2-1,TRBV15,-,-,CATSPRDISYNEQFF,TGTGCCACCAGCCCGCGGGATATCTCCTACAATGAGCAGTTCTTC
TRBJ2-5,TRBV19,-,-,CASSISRAETQYF,TGTGCCAGTAGTATTTCACGGGCCGAGACCCAGTACTTC
TRBJ1-1,TRBV29-1,-,-,CSVVWGTTEAFF,TGCAGCGTTGTATGGGGAACCACTGAAGCTTTCTTT
TRBJ2-7,TRBV5-1,-,many,CASSLWTGNEQYF,TGCGCCAGCAGCTTGTGGACGGGGAACGAGCAGTACTTC
TRBJ1-2,TRBV7-9,-,-,CASSLGREGYTF,TGTGCCAGCAGCTTAGGCAGAGAAGGCTACACCTTC
TRBJ2-2,TRBV24-1,-,-,CATSDPTKDLNTGELFF,TGTGCCACCAGTGACCCAACGAAGGACCTGAACACCGGGGAGCTGTTTTTT
TRBJ2-7,TRBV10-3,-,few,CAISDSKYEQYF,TGTGCCATCAGTGACAGTAAATACGAGCAGTACTTC
TRBJ1-5,TRBV18,-,few,CASSPLVGGPQHF,TGTGCCAGCTCACCGCTGGTAGGGGGGCCCCAGCATTTT
TRBJ1-1,TRBV7-2,-,-,CASSLARGTEAFF,TGTGCCAGCAGCCTGGCCAGGGGAACTGAAGCTTTCTTT
TRBJ2-5,TRBV20-1,TRBD2,-,CSAPPRTSGRLETQYF,TGCAGTGCTCCGCCCCGGACTAGCGGGAGGTTAGAGACCCAGTACTTC
TRBJ1-5,TRBV10-2,-,-,CASSESLGQPQHF,TGCGCCAGCAGTGAGTCGTTGGGGCAGCCCCAGCATTTT
TRBJ1-1,TRBV24-1,-,many,CATSDDRNTEAFF,TGTGCCACCAGTGATGACCGCAACACTGAAGCTTTCTTT
TRBJ1-5,TRBV28,TRBD1,few,CASSLGGTGSYSNQPQHF,TGTGCCAGCAGTCTGGGGGGGACAGGCAGTTATAGCAATCAGCCCCAGCATTTT
TRBJ2-3,TRBV7-9,-,-,CASRSTDTQYF,TGTGCCAGCCGTAGCACAGATACGCAGTATTTT
TRBJ2-7,TRBV2,TRBD1,-,CASRDRGPDEQYF,TGTGCCAGCCGGGACAGGGGGCCCGACGAGCAGTACTTC
TRBJ1-5,TRBV15,-,once,CATSRGQGNDQPQHF,TGTGCCACCAGCAGAGGACAAGGTAATGATCAGCCCCAGCATTTT
TRBJ2-3,TRBV25-1,-,-,CASSDASLGSADTQYF,TGTGCCAGCAGTGACGCTAGTTTGGGGTCTGCAGATACGCAGTATTTT
TRBJ2-7,TRBV9,-,-,CASSVAPTTTYEQYF,TGTGCCAGCAGCGTAGCCCCAACGACCACCTACGAGCAGTACTTC
TRBJ1-1,TRBV7-9,-,many,CASSSRGEAFF,TGTGCCAGCAGCTCTAGGGGTGAAGCTTTCTTT
TRBJ2-7,TRBV7-8,TRBD2,many,CASRGGLALTYEQYF,TGTGCCAGCAGGGGGGGACTAGCGTTAACCTACGAGCAGTACTTC
TRBJ1-1,TRBV3-1,-,-,CASSQSWGTEAFF,TGTGCCAGCAGCCAATCGTGGGGCACTGAAGCTTTCTTT